This entry concerns a single T cell receptor (beta chain). These data are taken from a study of blood T cell repertoires in COVID-19. The overall study: T cells, B-cell-depleted T cells, or PBMCs provided the cDNA or gDNA that served as material.

In the study's own analysis: Using reference gene primer amplification, nucleated cell counts were estimated. Sequencing was performed with immunoSEQ multiplex PCR; in TCRdb, only in-frame clones are kept and a portion is missing. The DNA gave D and trimming, while V, J and clone size come from that table. Here the sample spans 160,000 or so clones, 75% to 85% being singletons. Patients at the Seattle site were enrolled during active infection and followed longitudinally. V was clipped by 5 bases and J by 6 bases; unmatched bases: 10. Germline V gene lookup returns CDR1 SGDLS and CDR2 YYNGEE. There are 15 residues in the CDR3.

The sample consisted of peripheral blood. The V gene is TRBV9, the J gene TRBJ2-2, with TRBD1 matching 7 bases. The TCR sequence derives from a woman aged 55 to 70 with COVID-19, enrolled during active disease. The CDR3 protein is CASRSSITGAGELFF. The CDR3 DNA follows: TGTGCCAGCAGAAGTTCGATAACAGGGGCCGGGGAGCTGTTTTTT. The full variable domain, rest sourced from reference TRBV9 and TRBJ2-2, is DSGVTQTPKHLITATGQRVTLRCSPRSGDLSVYWYQQSLDQGLQFLIQYYNGEERAKGNILERFSAQQFPDLHSELNLSSLELGDSALYFCASRSSITGAGELFFGEGSRLTVL.